Each of the 8 T cell receptor beta chains below was sequenced from the same sample in a study of T cell clones after liver transplantation. Method: immunoSEQ multiplex PCR; TCRdb's copy keeps in-frame clones and lacks some. The repertoire holds about 53,000 clones, with 65% to 85% as singletons. This material consisted of CD4+ T cells from blood, taken before liver transplant. The receptors derive from a human donor who received a liver transplant.

The gene calls are TRBV7-2 and TRBJ1-5; D ambiguous. Looked up from germline, CDR1 is SGHTA and CDR2 is FQGNSA. The V end was cut by 3 bases, the J end by 6 bases, with 9 bases between. This CDR3 comprises 13 residues. The CDR3 protein is CASSLDWGQPQHF. The CDR3 DNA sequence: TGTGCCAGCAGCTTGGACTGGGGTCAGCCCCAGCATTTT.

The rearrangement uses TRBV11-2 and TRBJ1-3; D call uncertain. V was pared by 0 bases and J by 2 bases, with 14 bases between. CDR3 length: 17 residues. Germline V gene sequence: CDR1 SGHAT, CDR2 FQNNGV. CDR3 amino acids: CASSLDRIDGTGNTIYF. Written as DNA, the CDR3 is TGTGCCAGCAGCTTAGATCGAATTGACGGAACTGGAAACACCATATATTTT.

The chain carries TRBV25-1 and TRBJ2-1; 11 bases align to TRBD1. Germline loops: CDR1 MGHDK, CDR2 SYGVNS. The ends lost 2 bases at V and 9 bases at J; junction bases unmatched: 9. The CDR3 consists of 16 residues. The CDR3 loop is CASSEGGTGGFGEQFF. CDR3 sequence (DNA): TGTGCCAGCAGTGAAGGAGGGACAGGGGGTTTTGGTGAGCAGTTCTTC.

The V and J genes are TRBV18 and TRBJ2-5, with 7 nucleotides matching TRBD1. Germline assignment: CDR1 KGHSH and CDR2 LQKENI. V shed 1 base, J shed 4 bases, and the junction held 6 bases outside the gene matches. The CDR3 length is 15 residues. This CDR3 is CASSPQGARGETQYF. Written as DNA, the CDR3 is TGTGCCAGCTCACCACAGGGGGCAAGGGGAGAGACCCAGTACTTC.

The chain recombines TRBV7-3 with TRBJ2-2, with 9 bases matching TRBD1. Germline CDR1 reads SGHTA; CDR2 reads FQGTGA. V lost 6 bases and J lost 5; bases outside the gene matches: 1. CDR3 length: 13 residues. This chain's CDR3 is CASRDRGTGELFF. The CDR3 DNA reads as TGTGCCAGCAGGGACAGGGGTACCGGGGAGCTGTTTTTT.

The chain employs TRBV7-2 and TRBJ2-7; 8 positions match TRBD2. V lost 2 bases and J lost 2; bases outside the gene matches: 5. This CDR3 contains 15 residues. Germline values: CDR1 SGHTA, CDR2 FQGNSA. Here the CDR3 reads CASSLMAGGTYEQYF. The CDR3 DNA is TGTGCCAGCAGCTTAATGGCGGGAGGAACCTACGAGCAGTACTTC. The variable domain in full, completed from reference TRBV7-2 and TRBJ2-7, reads GAGVSQSPSNKVTEKGKDVELRCDPISGHTALYWYRQSLGQGLEFLIYFQGNSAPDKSGLPSDRFSAERTGGSVSTLTIQRTQQEDSAVYLCASSLMAGGTYEQYFGPGTRLTVT.

CDR3 sequence reads: CASSSAGGEDTQYF. CDR3 in DNA: TGTGCCAGTAGTTCAGCGGGGGGGGAAGATACGCAGTATTTT. The chain employs TRBV19 and TRBJ2-3; 10 positions agree with TRBD2. The CDR3 has 14 amino acids. CDR1 is LNHDA, CDR2 SQIVND, per germline (reference sequence). Trimming cost V 5 bases and J 5 bases; bases outside gene matches: 4. The full variable domain, its missing parts supplied by reference TRBV19 and TRBJ2-3, is DGGITQSPKYLFRKEGQNVTLSCEQNLNHDAMYWYRQDPGQGLRLIYYSQIVNDFQKGDIAEGYSVSREKKESFPLTVTSAQKNPTAFYLCASSSAGGEDTQYFGPGTRLTVL.

This chain uses TRBV9 with TRBJ2-7, with D possibly TRBD2 on 5 matching bases. Germline CDR1 is SGDLS and CDR2 is YYNGEE. The V and J ends lost 2 bases and 2 bases respectively, with 14 bases between them. This CDR3 region has 15 residues. CDR3 DNA sequence: TGTGCCAGCAGCGTCGCCCCGGACTCGGCCTACGAGCAGTACTTC. It specifies CASSVAPDSAYEQYF.